Sequencing of this T cell receptor (beta chain) was carried out in a study of blood T cell repertoires in COVID-19. Original data processing: Reference gene primer amplification yielded estimated nucleated cell counts. Here immunoSEQ multiplex PCR was the method, and the copy in TCRdb shows in-frame clones only, minus some. V and J calls and clone size are copied from that table; D and trimming were computed from the DNA. Of about 270,000 clones listed, more than 75% were seen once; the top ten hold 5.5% to 6.5%. Patients at the Seattle site were enrolled during active infection and followed longitudinally. Trimming removed 4 bases from V and 7 bases from J, with 11 bases in between. From germline, CDR1 is WSHSY and CDR2 SAAADI. This CDR3 comprises 13 residues.

The specimen was peripheral blood. This chain links TRBV10-2 with TRBJ2-1; D is possibly TRBD2 (6 bases). The TCR sequence derives from an elderly woman with COVID-19, enrolled during active disease. The CDR3 region has the DNA TGCGCCAGCAGTGGACCCCGGGGGAATGAGCAGTTCTTC. Translation: CASSGPRGNEQFF.